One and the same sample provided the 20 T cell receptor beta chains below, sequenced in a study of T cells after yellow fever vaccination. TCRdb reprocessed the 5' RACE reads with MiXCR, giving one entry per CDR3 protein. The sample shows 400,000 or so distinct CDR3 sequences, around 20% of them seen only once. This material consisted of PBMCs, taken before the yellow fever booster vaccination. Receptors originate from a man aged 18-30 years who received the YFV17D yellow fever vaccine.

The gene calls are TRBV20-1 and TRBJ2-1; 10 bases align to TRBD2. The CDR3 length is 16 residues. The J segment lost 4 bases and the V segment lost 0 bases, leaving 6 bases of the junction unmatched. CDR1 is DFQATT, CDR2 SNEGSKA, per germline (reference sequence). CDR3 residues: CSARDQLAGRYNEQFF. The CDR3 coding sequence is TGCAGTGCTAGAGATCAACTAGCGGGACGATACAATGAGCAGTTCTTC.

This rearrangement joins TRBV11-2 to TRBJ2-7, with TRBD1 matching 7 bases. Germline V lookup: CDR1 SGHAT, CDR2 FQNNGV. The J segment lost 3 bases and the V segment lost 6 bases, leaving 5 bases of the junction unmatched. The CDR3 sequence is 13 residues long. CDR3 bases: TGTGCCAGCAGTCAGACAGGGAACTACGAGCAGTACTTC. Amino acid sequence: CASSQTGNYEQYF.

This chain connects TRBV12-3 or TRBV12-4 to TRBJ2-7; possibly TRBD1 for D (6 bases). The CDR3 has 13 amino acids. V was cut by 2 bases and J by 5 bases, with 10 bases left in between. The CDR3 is CASSLLQGHEQYF. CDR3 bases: TGTGCCAGCAGTTTACTACAGGGTCACGAGCAGTACTTC.

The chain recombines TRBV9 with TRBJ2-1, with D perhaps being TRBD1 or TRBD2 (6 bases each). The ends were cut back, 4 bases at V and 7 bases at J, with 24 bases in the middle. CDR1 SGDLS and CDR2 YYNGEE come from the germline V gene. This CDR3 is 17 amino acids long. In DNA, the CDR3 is TGTGCCAGCAGCCCAACCCACGGGGGCTTCCCTGGTAATGAGCAGTTCTTC. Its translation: CASSPTHGGFPGNEQFF.

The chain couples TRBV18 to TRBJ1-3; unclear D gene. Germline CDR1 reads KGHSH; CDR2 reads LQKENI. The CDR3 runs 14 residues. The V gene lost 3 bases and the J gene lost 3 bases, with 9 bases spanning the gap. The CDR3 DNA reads TGTGCCAGCTCACCCTTTGAACGTGGAAACACCATATATTTT. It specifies CASSPFERGNTIYF. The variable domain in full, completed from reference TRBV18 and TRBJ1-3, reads NAGVMQNPRHLVRRRGQEARLRCSPMKGHSHVYWYRQLPEEGLKFMVYLQKENIIDESGMPKERFSAEFPKEGPSILRIQQVVRGDSAAYFCASSPFERGNTIYFGEGSWLTVV.

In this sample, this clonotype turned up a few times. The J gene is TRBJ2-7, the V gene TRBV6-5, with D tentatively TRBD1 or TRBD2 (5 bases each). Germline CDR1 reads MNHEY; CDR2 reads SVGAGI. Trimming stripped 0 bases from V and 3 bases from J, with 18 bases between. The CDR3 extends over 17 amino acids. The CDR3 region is CASSYSMFGAEDYEQYF. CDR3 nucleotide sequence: TGTGCCAGCAGTTACTCGATGTTCGGGGCGGAGGACTACGAGCAGTACTTC.

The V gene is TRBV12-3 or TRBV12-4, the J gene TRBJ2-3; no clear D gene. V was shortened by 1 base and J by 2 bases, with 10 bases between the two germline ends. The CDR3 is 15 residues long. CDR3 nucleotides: TGTGCCAGCAGTTTAGAAAAGGGCCACACAGATACGCAGTATTTT. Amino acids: CASSLEKGHTDTQYF.

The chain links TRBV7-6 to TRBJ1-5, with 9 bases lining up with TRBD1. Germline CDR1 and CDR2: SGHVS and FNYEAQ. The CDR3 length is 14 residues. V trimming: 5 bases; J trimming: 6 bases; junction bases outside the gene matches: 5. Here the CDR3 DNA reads TGTGCCAGCAGCGCTGACAGGGGGTTTCAGCCCCAGCATTTT. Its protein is CASSADRGFQPQHF.

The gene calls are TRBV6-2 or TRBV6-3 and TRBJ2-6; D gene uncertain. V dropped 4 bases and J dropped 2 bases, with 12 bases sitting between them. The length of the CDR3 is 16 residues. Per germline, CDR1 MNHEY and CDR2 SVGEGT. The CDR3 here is CASSFLPAAGANVLTF. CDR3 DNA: TGTGCCAGCAGTTTCCTCCCTGCCGCTGGGGCCAACGTCCTGACTTTC.

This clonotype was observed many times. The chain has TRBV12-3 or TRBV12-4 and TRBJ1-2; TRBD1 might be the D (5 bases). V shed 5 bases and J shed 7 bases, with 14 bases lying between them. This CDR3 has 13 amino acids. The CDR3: CASSPQEFRGYTF. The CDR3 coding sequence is TGTGCCAGCAGTCCACAGGAGTTCCGTGGCTACACCTTC.

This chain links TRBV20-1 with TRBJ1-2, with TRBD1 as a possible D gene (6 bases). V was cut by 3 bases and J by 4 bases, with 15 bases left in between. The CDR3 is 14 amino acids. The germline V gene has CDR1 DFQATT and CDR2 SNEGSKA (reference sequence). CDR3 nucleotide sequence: TGCAGTGCTAGTGTTCGGGGGCTGAGCTATGGCTACACCTTC. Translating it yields CSASVRGLSYGYTF.

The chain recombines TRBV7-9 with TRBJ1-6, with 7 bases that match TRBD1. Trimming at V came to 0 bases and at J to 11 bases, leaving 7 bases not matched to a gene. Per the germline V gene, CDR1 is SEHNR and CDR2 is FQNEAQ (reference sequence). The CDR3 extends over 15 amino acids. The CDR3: CASSLATGTATPLHF. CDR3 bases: TGTGCCAGCAGCTTAGCGACAGGGACTGCGACACCCCTCCACTTT.

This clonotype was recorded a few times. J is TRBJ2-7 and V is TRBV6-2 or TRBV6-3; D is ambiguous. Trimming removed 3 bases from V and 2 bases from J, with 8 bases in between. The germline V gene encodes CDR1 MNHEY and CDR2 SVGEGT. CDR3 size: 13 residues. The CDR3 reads CASSYGITYEQYV. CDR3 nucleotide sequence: TGTGCCAGCAGTTATGGCATTACCTACGAGCAGTACGTC.

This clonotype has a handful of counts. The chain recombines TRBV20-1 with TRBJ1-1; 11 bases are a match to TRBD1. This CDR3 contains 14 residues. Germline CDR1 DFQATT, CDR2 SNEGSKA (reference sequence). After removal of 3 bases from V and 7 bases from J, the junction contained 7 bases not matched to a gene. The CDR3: CSARGQGDRGEAFF. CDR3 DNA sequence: TGCAGTGCTAGGGGACAGGGGGATAGGGGTGAAGCTTTCTTT.

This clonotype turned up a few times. This chain's CDR3 is CASSSAGGGGELFF. The CDR3, as DNA: TGTGCCAGCAGTTCGGCAGGGGGTGGCGGGGAGCTGTTTTTT. The rearrangement links TRBV7-6 to TRBJ2-2, with TRBD1 identical over 7 bases. The CDR3 is 14 amino acids. Per germline, CDR1 SGHVS and CDR2 FNYEAQ. V shed 6 bases and J 7 bases; nucleotides not matched to a gene: 8.

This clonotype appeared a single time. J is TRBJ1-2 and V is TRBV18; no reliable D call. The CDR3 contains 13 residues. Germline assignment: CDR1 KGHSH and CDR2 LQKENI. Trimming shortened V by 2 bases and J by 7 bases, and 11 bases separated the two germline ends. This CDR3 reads CASSPAGPVGYTF. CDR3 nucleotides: TGTGCCAGCTCACCAGCCGGCCCCGTTGGCTACACCTTC.

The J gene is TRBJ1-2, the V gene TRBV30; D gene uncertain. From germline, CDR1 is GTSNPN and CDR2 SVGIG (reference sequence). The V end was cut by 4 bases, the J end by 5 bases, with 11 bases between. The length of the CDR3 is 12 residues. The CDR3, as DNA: TGTGCCTGGACCCCGGGAGGGTATGGCTACACCTTC. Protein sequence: CAWTPGGYGYTF.

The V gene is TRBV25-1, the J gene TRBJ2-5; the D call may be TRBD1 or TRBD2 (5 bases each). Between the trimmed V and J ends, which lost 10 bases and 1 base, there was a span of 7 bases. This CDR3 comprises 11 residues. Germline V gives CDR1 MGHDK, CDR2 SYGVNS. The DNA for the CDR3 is TGTGCCACGGGGCTCCAAGAGACCCAGTACTTC. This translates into CATGLQETQYF.

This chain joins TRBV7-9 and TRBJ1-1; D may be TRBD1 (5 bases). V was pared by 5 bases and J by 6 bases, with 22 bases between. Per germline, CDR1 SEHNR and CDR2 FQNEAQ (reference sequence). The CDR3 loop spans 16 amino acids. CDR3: CASSLGGGRRLSEAFF. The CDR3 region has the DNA TGTGCCAGCAGCCTTGGGGGGGGAAGAAGGTTATCTGAAGCTTTCTTT.

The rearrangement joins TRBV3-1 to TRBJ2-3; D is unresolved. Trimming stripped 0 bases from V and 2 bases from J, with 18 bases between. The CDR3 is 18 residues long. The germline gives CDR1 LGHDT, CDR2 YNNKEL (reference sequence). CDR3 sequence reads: CASSQDPLWALHTDTQYF. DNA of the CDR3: TGTGCCAGCAGCCAAGATCCCCTTTGGGCCCTTCACACAGATACGCAGTATTTT.